This T cell receptor (beta chain) was retrieved from a study of breast tumors, draining lymph nodes, adjacent tissues. Study observations and caveats: Luminal-like breast cancer showed significantly greater tumor-nontumor repertoire similarity than basal-like breast cancer did. The data were judged consistent with most tumor T cells coming from lymph node and expanding in tumor.

TCRdb re-called the multiplex PCR reads through MiXCR, storing one row per CDR3 protein. The sample yields 20,000 to 25,000 distinct CDR3 sequences, around 41% seen once. Germline assignment: CDR1 SGHRS and CDR2 YFSETQ. This CDR3 is 15 amino acids long. Turning to this clonotype: What it binds is unknown. This sequence may be a read error, since a much larger clone differs from it by one base.

The V gene is TRBV5-1, the J gene TRBJ1-6; D is uncertain. Sequenced: breast tumor tissue. This receptor was taken from a female donor with breast cancer. Some clones in this sample may be carry-over from other donors' samples. CDR3 DNA sequence: TGCGCCGGCAGCTTGGAGGTAGGGCCGTCGTCACCCCTCCACTTT. Amino acids: CAGSLEVGPSSPLHF.